This entry lists 10 T cell receptor beta chains sequenced from one sample in a study of cytomegalovirus exposure and HLA in healthy donors. 60 Vbeta and 13 Jbeta primers were used in PCR. Some clones are missing from TCRdb's copy, which holds only in-frame ones; the method was immunoSEQ multiplex PCR. The profile shows 100,000 to 150,000 clones, around 77% of them singletons. Sequencing was carried out using PBMCs. The receptors stem from a man younger than 35 in good health and CMV-seropositive.

The chain is built from TRBV7-9 and TRBJ1-6; 7 bases are a match to TRBD1. Germline CDR1 and CDR2: SEHNR and FQNEAQ (reference sequence). J lost 6 bases, V lost 4 bases, and 9 bases had no gene match. The CDR3 is 16 amino acids. In DNA, the CDR3 is TGTGCCAGCAGCTCACCCCCGACAGGGTCTAATTCACCCCTCCACTTT. Protein: CASSSPPTGSNSPLHF. Variable domain in full (rest from reference TRBV7-9 and TRBJ1-6): DTGVSQNPRHKITKRGQNVTFRCDPISEHNRLYWYRQTLGQGPEFLTYFQNEAQLEKSRLLSDRFSAERPKGSFSTLEIQRTEQGDSAMYLCASSSPPTGSNSPLHFGNGTRLTVT.

The chain combines TRBV7-3 with TRBJ2-1, with D perhaps TRBD2 (6 bases). There are 15 residues in the CDR3. From germline, CDR1 is SGHTA and CDR2 FQGTGA. Trimming left V 5 bases short and J 3 bases short, with 14 bases between. The DNA for the CDR3 is TGTGCCAGCAGCCGCGGGGTAGTCAGCTACAATGAGCAGTTCTTC. Translation: CASSRGVVSYNEQFF. Based on the CDR3 plus reference TRBV7-3 and TRBJ2-1, the full variable domain is GAGVSQTPSNKVTEKGKYVELRCDPISGHTALYWYRQSLGQGPEFLIYFQGTGAADDSGLPNDRFFAVRPEGSVSTLKIQRTERGDSAVYLCASSRGVVSYNEQFFGPGTRLTVL.

This chain links TRBV14 with TRBJ1-1; D not resolved. The CDR3 loop spans 15 amino acids. Per the germline V gene, CDR1 is SGHDN and CDR2 is FVKESK. V lost 1 base, J lost 6 bases, and 15 bases lay in between. Here the CDR3 reads CASSQVRGPASEAFF. The CDR3 bases are TGTGCCAGCAGCCAAGTAAGAGGCCCCGCTTCTGAAGCTTTCTTT. Filled out from reference TRBV14 and TRBJ1-1, the complete variable domain reads EAGVTQFPSHSVIEKGQTVTLRCDPISGHDNLYWYRRVMGKEIKFLLHFVKESKQDESGMPNNRFLAERTGGTYSTLKVQPAELEDSGVYFCASSQVRGPASEAFFGQGTRLTVV.

V usage is TRBV10-2 and J usage is TRBJ1-2; D is possibly TRBD1 (6 bases). Trimming stripped 8 bases from V and 7 bases from J, with 14 bases between. The CDR3 consists of 12 residues. Germline assignment: CDR1 WSHSY and CDR2 SAAADI. The CDR3 bases are TGCGCCAGCGGCCCAGACAGGCCTGGCTACACCTTC. Protein product: CASGPDRPGYTF.

The rearrangement uses TRBV5-1 and TRBJ2-3, with 8 bases identical to TRBD1. The CDR3 length is 13 residues. The germline V gene encodes CDR1 SGHRS and CDR2 YFSETQ. The junction had 4 bases not matched to a gene; V was cut back by 4 bases and J by 6 bases. Written as DNA, the CDR3 is TGCGCCAGCAGCATCAGACAGGGGGATACGCAGTATTTT. This gives the protein CASSIRQGDTQYF. Based on the CDR3 plus reference TRBV5-1 and TRBJ2-3, the full variable domain is KAGVTQTPRYLIKTRGQQVTLSCSPISGHRSVSWYQQTPGQGLQFLFEYFSETQRNKGNFPGRFSGRQFSNSRSEMNVSTLELGDSALYLCASSIRQGDTQYFGPGTRLTVL.

In its sample, this clone was seen a few times. The rearrangement uses TRBV5-1 and TRBJ2-2, with D possibly being TRBD1 (6 bases). Germline V lookup: CDR1 SGHRS, CDR2 YFSETQ. This CDR3 has 13 residues. CDR3 in amino acids: CASAEHRAGELFF. The CDR3 bases are TGCGCATCAGCAGAACACAGGGCCGGGGAGCTGTTTTTT.

The chain recombines TRBV18 with TRBJ1-1, with 8 positions matching TRBD1. Germline V CDR1 and CDR2: KGHSH, LQKENI. The V gene end was trimmed by 3 bases and the J gene end by 1 base; junction bases not matched to a gene: 4. The CDR3 totals 15 residues. CDR3 sequence: CASSPNTGGNTEAFF. CDR3 coding DNA: TGTGCCAGCTCACCCAACACAGGGGGGAACACTGAAGCTTTCTTT.

The chain recombines TRBV5-1 with TRBJ1-5; TRBD1 matches 11 bases. CDR3 length: 15 amino acids. From germline, CDR1 is SGHRS and CDR2 YFSETQ. V gave up 4 bases and J gave up 4 bases; unmatched junction bases: 4. For the CDR3, the DNA is TGCGCCAGCAGCACAGGGACAGGGGGAAATCAGCCCCAGCATTTT. Amino acid sequence: CASSTGTGGNQPQHF.

In its sample, this clone was seen a few times. This rearrangement joins TRBV12-5 to TRBJ1-6, with 8 nucleotides matching TRBD1. Germline assignment: CDR1 LGHNT and CDR2 FRNRAP. This CDR3 has 14 amino acids. Germline trimming cut 4 bases from V and 8 bases from J; bases unmatched to any gene: 4. CDR3: CASGWGQEDSPLHF. As DNA, the CDR3 is TGTGCTAGTGGTTGGGGACAGGAGGATTCACCCCTCCACTTT.

The genes are TRBV27 and TRBJ1-5; no definite D call. V lost 2 bases and J 2 bases, leaving 10 bases between the germline ends. Germline lookup yields CDR1 MNHEY and CDR2 SMNVEV (reference sequence). This CDR3 region has 15 residues. The CDR3, as DNA: TGTGCCAGCAGTTTAGGGTCGGGAGGCAATCAGCCCCAGCATTTT. This gives the protein CASSLGSGGNQPQHF.